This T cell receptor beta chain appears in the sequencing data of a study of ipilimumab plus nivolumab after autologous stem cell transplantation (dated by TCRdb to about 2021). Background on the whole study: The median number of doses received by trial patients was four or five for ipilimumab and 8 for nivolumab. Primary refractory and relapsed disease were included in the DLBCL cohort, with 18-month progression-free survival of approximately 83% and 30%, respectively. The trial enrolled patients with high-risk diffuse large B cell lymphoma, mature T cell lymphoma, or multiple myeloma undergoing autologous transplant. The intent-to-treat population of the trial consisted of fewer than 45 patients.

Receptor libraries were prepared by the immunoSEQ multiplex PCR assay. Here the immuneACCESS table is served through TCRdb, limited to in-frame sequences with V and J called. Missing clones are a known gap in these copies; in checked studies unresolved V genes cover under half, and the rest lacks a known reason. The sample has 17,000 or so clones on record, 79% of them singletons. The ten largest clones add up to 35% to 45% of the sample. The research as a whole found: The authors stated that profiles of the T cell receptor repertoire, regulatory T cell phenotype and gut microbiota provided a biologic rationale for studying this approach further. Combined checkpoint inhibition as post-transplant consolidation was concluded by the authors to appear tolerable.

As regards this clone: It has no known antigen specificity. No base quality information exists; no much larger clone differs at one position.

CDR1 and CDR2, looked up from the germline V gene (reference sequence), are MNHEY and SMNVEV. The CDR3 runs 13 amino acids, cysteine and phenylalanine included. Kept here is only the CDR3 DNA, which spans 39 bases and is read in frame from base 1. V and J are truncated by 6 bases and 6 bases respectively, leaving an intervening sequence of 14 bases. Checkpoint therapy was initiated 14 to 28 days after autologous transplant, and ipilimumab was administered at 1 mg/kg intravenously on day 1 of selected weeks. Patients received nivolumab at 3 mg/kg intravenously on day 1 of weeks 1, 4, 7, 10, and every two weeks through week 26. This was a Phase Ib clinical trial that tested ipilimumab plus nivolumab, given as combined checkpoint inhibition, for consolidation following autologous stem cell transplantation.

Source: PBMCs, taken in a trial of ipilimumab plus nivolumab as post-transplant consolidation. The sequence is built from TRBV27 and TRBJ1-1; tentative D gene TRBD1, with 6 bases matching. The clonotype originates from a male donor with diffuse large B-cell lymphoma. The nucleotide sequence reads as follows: TGTGCCAGCAGAGAGGGGGGAAAGGCTGAAGCTTTCTTT. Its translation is CASREGGKAEAFF.